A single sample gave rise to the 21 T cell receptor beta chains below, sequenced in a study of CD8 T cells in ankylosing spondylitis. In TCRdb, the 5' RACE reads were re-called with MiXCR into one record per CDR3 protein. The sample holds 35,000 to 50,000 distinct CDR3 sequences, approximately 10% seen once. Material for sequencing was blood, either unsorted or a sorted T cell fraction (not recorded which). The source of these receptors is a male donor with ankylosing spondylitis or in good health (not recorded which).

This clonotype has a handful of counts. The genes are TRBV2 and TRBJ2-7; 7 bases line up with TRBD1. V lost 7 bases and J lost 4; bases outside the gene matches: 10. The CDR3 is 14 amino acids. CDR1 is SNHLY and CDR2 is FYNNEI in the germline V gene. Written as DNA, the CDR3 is TGTGCCAGCAATCAGGGGGTAGTAATGTACGAGCAGTACTTC. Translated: CASNQGVVMYEQYF.

The DNA for the CDR3 is TGTGCCAGCTGTGGGAACTCCTACGAGCAGTACTTC. Translation: CASCGNSYEQYF. The chain carries TRBV2 and TRBJ2-7; D uncertain. Germline V lookup: CDR1 SNHLY, CDR2 FYNNEI. The CDR3 length is 12 residues. Trimming cost V 8 bases and J 0 bases, with 8 bases left between them.

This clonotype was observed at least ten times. The CDR3 sequence is CATAREGGSYEQYF. The CDR3 DNA reads TGTGCCACTGCTCGGGAAGGGGGCTCCTACGAGCAGTACTTC. This sequence joins TRBV2 and TRBJ2-7; D perhaps matches TRBD1 (6 bases). The CDR3 sequence is 14 residues long. Germline V lookup: CDR1 SNHLY, CDR2 FYNNEI. Trimming pared 10 bases from V and 0 bases from J, leaving 16 bases between.

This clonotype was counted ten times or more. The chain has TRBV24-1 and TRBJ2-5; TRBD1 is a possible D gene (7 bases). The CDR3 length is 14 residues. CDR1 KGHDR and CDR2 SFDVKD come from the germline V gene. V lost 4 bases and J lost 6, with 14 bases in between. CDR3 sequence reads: CATSDAGQWQTQYF. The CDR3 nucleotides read TGTGCCACCAGTGACGCGGGACAGTGGCAGACCCAGTACTTC.

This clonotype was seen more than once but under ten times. CDR3 protein: CASSLRDGANVLTF. For the CDR3, the DNA is TGCGCCAGCAGCTTGCGGGATGGGGCCAACGTCCTGACTTTC. This chain connects TRBV5-1 to TRBJ2-6; possible D gene TRBD2, 5 bases. CDR1 and CDR2 (germline): SGHRS, YFSETQ. V dropped 1 base and J dropped 3 bases, with 5 bases sitting between them. The CDR3 consists of 14 residues.

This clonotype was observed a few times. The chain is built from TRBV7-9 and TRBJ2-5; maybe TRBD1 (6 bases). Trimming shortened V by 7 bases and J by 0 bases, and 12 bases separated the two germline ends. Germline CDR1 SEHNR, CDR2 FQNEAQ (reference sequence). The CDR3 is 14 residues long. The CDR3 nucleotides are TGTGCCAGCATCGGACAGAAGTACCAAGAGACCCAGTACTTC. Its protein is CASIGQKYQETQYF. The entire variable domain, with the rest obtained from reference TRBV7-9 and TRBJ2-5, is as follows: DTGVSQNPRHKITKRGQNVTFRCDPISEHNRLYWYRQTLGQGPEFLTYFQNEAQLEKSRLLSDRFSAERPKGSFSTLEIQRTEQGDSAMYLCASIGQKYQETQYFGPGTRLLVL.

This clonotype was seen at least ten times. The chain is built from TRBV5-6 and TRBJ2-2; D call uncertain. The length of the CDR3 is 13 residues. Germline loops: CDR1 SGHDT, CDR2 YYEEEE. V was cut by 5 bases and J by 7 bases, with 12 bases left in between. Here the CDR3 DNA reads TGTGCCAGCAGTAACCAGCTGGGCGGGGAGCTGTTTTTT. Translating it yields CASSNQLGGELFF.

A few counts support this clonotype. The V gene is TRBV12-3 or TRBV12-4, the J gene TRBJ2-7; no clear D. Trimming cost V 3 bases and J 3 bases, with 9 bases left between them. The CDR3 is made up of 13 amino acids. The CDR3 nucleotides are TGTGCCAGCAGTTTCCGAACGGGCTACGAGCAGTACTTC. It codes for CASSFRTGYEQYF.

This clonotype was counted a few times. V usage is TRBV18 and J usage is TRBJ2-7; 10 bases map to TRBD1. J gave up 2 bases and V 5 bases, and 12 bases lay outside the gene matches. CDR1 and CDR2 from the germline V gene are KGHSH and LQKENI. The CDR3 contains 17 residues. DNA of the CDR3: TGTGCCAGCTCATTCCTTGCCGGGACAGGGGATACCTACGAGCAGTACTTC. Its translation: CASSFLAGTGDTYEQYF.

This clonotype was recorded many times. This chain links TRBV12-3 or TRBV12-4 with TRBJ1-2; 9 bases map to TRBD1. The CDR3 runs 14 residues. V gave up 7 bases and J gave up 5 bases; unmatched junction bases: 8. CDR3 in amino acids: CASTQGTGRYGYTF. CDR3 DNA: TGTGCCAGCACACAAGGGACAGGGCGTTATGGCTACACCTTC.

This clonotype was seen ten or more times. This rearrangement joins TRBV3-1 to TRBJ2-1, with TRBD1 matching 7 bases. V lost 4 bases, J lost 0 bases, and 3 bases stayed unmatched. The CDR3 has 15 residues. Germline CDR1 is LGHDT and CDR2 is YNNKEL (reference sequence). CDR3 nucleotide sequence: TGTGCCAGCAGCCCCAGGGGGAGCTCCTACAATGAGCAGTTCTTC. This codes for CASSPRGSSYNEQFF.

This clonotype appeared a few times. This CDR3 reads CASSRSGGGNQPQHF. CDR3 nucleotide sequence: TGTGCCAGCAGCCGCTCAGGCGGGGGCAATCAGCCCCAGCATTTT. The V gene is TRBV7-8, the J gene TRBJ1-5; no clear D. The germline gives CDR1 SGHVS, CDR2 FQNEAQ. Trimming pared 5 bases from V and 2 bases from J, leaving 13 bases between. The length of the CDR3 is 15 residues. Complete variable domain (other parts from reference TRBV7-8 and TRBJ1-5): GAGVSQSPRYKVAKRGQDVALRCDPISGHVSLFWYQQALGQGPEFLTYFQNEAQLDKSGLPSDRFFAERPEGSVSTLKIQRTQQEDSAVYLCASSRSGGGNQPQHFGDGTRLSIL.

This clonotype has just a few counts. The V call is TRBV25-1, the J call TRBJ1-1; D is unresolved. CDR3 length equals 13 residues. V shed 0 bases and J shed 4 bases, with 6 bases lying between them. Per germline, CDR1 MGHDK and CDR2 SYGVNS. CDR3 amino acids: CASSEYMSTEAFF. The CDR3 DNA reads TGTGCCAGCAGTGAATACATGAGCACTGAAGCTTTCTTT.

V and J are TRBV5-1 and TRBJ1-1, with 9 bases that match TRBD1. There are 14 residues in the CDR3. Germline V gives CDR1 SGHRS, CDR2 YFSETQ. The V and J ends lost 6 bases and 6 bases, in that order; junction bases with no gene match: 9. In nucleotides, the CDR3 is TGCGCCAGCAACCCGGGACAGGGTAACCCTGAAGCTTTCTTT. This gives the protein CASNPGQGNPEAFF.

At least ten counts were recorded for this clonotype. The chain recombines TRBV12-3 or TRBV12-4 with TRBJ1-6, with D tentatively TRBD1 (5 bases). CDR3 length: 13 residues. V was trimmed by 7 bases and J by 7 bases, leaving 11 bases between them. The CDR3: CASNKEGNSPLHF. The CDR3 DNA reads TGTGCCAGCAACAAAGAGGGGAATTCACCCCTCCACTTT.

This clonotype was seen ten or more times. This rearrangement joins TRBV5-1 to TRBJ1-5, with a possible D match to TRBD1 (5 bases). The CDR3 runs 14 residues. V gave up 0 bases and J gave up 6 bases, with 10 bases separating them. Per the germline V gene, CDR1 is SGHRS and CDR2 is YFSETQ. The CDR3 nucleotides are TGCGCCAGCAGCTTGGAAGGGACCGGTCAGCCCCAGCATTTT. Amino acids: CASSLEGTGQPQHF.

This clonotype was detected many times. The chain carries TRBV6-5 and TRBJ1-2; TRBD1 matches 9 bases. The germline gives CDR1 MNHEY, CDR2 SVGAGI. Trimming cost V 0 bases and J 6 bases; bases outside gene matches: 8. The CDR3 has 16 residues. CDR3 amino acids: CASSYSRTGDRDGYTF. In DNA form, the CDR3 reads TGTGCCAGCAGTTACTCTAGGACAGGGGATAGGGATGGCTACACCTTC.

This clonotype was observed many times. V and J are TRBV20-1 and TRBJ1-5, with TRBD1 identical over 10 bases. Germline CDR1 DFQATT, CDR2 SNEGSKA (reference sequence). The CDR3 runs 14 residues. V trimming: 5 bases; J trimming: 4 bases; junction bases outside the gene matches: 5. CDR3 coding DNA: TGCAGTGCTGTGGGACAGGGGCCGAATCAGCCCCAGCATTTT. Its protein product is CSAVGQGPNQPQHF.

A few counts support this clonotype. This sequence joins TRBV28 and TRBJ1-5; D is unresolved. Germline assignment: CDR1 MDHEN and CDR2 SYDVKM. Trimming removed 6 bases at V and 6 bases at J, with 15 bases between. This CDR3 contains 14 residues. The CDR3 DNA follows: TGTGCCAGCAGCCCGCCCCTGGCGGGTCAGCCCCAGCATTTT. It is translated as CASSPPLAGQPQHF.

CDR3 DNA sequence: TGTGCCAGCTCCCAGCGGACAAGCAATGAGCAGTTCTTC. It specifies CASSQRTSNEQFF. The chain recombines TRBV27 with TRBJ2-1, with D perhaps TRBD1 or TRBD2 (5 bases each). The CDR3 is made up of 13 amino acids. V was clipped by 8 bases and J by 6 bases, with 14 bases between them. Germline CDR1 MNHEY, CDR2 SMNVEV (reference sequence).

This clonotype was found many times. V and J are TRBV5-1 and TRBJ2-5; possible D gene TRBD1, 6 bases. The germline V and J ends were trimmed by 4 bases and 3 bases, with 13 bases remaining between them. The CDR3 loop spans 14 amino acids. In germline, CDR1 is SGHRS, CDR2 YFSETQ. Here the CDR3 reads CASSVQGTKETQYF. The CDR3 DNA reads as TGCGCCAGCAGCGTCCAGGGGACAAAAGAGACCCAGTACTTC.